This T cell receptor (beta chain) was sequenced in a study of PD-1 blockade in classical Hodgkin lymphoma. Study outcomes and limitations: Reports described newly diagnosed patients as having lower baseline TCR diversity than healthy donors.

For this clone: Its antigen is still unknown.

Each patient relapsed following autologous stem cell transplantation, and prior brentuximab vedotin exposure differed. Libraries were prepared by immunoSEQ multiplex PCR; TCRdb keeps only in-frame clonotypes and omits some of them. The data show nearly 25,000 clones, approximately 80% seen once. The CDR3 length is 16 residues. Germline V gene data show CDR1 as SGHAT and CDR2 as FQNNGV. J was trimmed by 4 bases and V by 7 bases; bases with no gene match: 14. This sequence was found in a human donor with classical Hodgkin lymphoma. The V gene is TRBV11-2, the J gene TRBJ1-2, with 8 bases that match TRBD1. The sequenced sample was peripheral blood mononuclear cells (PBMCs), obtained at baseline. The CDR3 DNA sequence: TGTGCCAGCACCGCGCTGGACCAGGGGGCCCTCTATGGCTACACCTTC. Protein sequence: CASTALDQGALYGYTF.